The 12 T cell receptor beta chains in this list originate from one sample, sequenced in a study of OX40 agonist ivuxolimab in advanced cancers. The table came from immunoSEQ multiplex PCR; TCRdb's copy has only in-frame clones and leaves some out. Among about 31,000 clones listed, 90% to 95% were seen once. The source material was CD4+ or CD8+ T cells sorted from blood, sampled in a trial of the OX40 agonist ivuxolimab. The source is an adult with an advanced solid tumor such as melanoma, head and neck, liver or kidney cancer.

The J gene is TRBJ2-7, the V gene TRBV11-1, with TRBD2 as a possible D gene (6 bases). This CDR3 contains 14 residues. Germline assignment: CDR1 SGHAT and CDR2 FQDESV (reference sequence). Trimming took off 6 bases at V and 6 bases at J, with 18 bases between the two ends. CDR3 protein: CASSQGGEGSEQYF. Here the CDR3 DNA reads TGTGCCAGCAGTCAGGGAGGAGAGGGCTCCGAGCAGTACTTC.

The V call is TRBV5-1, the J call TRBJ1-2; 9 positions agree with TRBD1. Trimming took 0 bases from V and 6 from J; bases not matched to a gene: 12. CDR1 and CDR2 (germline): SGHRS, YFSETQ. CDR3 size: 17 residues. As DNA, the CDR3 is TGCGCCAGCAGCTTGGAATCCGGGACAGGGTTGGGCCATGGCTACACCTTC. Its translation is CASSLESGTGLGHGYTF. Together with reference TRBV5-1 and TRBJ1-2, the CDR3 gives the full variable domain: KAGVTQTPRYLIKTRGQQVTLSCSPISGHRSVSWYQQTPGQGLQFLFEYFSETQRNKGNFPGRFSGRQFSNSRSEMNVSTLELGDSALYLCASSLESGTGLGHGYTFGSGTRLTVV.

The chain has TRBV15 and TRBJ2-5; no clear D gene. The V and J ends lost 0 bases and 2 bases respectively, with 7 bases between them. The CDR3 extends over 14 amino acids. Germline CDR1 LNHNV, CDR2 YYDKDF (reference sequence). Written as DNA, the CDR3 is TGTGCCACCAGCAGAGATTCAGCTCAAGAGACCCAGTACTTC. Its translation is CATSRDSAQETQYF.

In nucleotides, the CDR3 is TGTGCCAGCAGCCAATATACTTACGAGCAGTACTTC. Its protein product is CASSQYTYEQYF. The chain carries TRBV7-9 and TRBJ2-7; D uncertain. Germline-derived CDR1 and CDR2 are SEHNR and FQNEAQ (reference sequence). Trimming pared 5 bases from V and 4 bases from J, leaving 9 bases between. This CDR3 region has 12 residues. Supplemented by reference TRBV7-9 and TRBJ2-7, the full variable domain reads DTGVSQNPRHKITKRGQNVTFRCDPISEHNRLYWYRQTLGQGPEFLTYFQNEAQLEKSRLLSDRFSAERPKGSFSTLEIQRTEQGDSAMYLCASSQYTYEQYFGPGTRLTVT.

DNA for the CDR3: TGTGCCAGCAGCCATCCCGGGCTTCAATCCCCCGGGGAGCTGTTTTTT. Its translation is CASSHPGLQSPGELFF. V gene TRBV11-2 combines with J gene TRBJ2-2; D uncertain. Trimming pared 5 bases from V and 6 bases from J, leaving 19 bases between. CDR1 is SGHAT and CDR2 is FQNNGV in the germline V gene. This CDR3 is 16 amino acids long.

This clone has more than one count but fewer than ten. This CDR3 is also generated by other DNA sequences in the sample. The rearrangement links TRBV6-6 to TRBJ1-2; D is uncertain. The CDR3 spans 11 residues. Per germline, CDR1 MNHNY and CDR2 SVGAGI (reference sequence). V lost 3 bases and J 4 bases, leaving 3 bases between the germline ends. CDR3 nucleotide sequence: TGTGCCAGCAGTTATGGCTATGGCTACACCTTC. It specifies CASSYGYGYTF.

This sequence joins TRBV30 and TRBJ2-7, with 8 bases aligning to TRBD2. Germline V lookup: CDR1 GTSNPN, CDR2 SVGIG (reference sequence). V dropped 1 base and J dropped 5; count of bases not matched to a gene: 19. This CDR3 has 18 residues. The CDR3 region is CAWSASPARLAGGHEQYF. As DNA, the CDR3 is TGTGCCTGGAGTGCCTCCCCAGCTCGGCTAGCGGGTGGCCACGAGCAGTACTTC. Based on the CDR3 plus reference TRBV30 and TRBJ2-7, the full variable domain is SQTIHQWPATLVQPVGSPLSLECTVEGTSNPNLYWYRQAAGRGLQLLFYSVGIGQISSEVPQNLSASRPQDRQFILSSKKLLLSDSGFYLCAWSASPARLAGGHEQYFGPGTRLTVT.

The V and J genes are TRBV27 and TRBJ2-7; D call uncertain. There are 13 residues in the CDR3. Germline-derived CDR1 and CDR2 are MNHEY and SMNVEV (reference sequence). The V gene lost 3 bases and the J gene lost 4 bases, with 10 bases spanning the gap. The CDR3 nucleotides read TGTGCCAGCAGTTTTCAAGCACCTTACGAGCAGTACTTC. Translating it yields CASSFQAPYEQYF.

The chain couples TRBV5-1 to TRBJ2-5; D is unclear. The ends were cut back, 7 bases at V and 3 bases at J, with 7 bases in the middle. The CDR3 runs 11 residues. Germline V gene data show CDR1 as SGHRS and CDR2 as YFSETQ. The CDR3 sequence is CASSGEETQYF. The DNA of the CDR3 is TGCGCCAGCTCAGGAGAAGAGACCCAGTACTTC.

The chain recombines TRBV9 with TRBJ1-1; tentatively, D is TRBD1 (6 bases). This CDR3 region has 14 residues. Trimming took off 0 bases at V and 1 base at J, with 7 bases between the two ends. Per germline, CDR1 SGDLS and CDR2 YYNGEE. The CDR3 DNA sequence: TGTGCCAGCAGCGTAGGGGGGCCGAACACTGAAGCTTTCTTT. Encoded protein: CASSVGGPNTEAFF.

V and J are TRBV7-8 and TRBJ1-2; tentatively, D is TRBD1 (5 bases). This CDR3 region has 15 residues. Germline CDR1 and CDR2: SGHVS and FQNEAQ. The ends were cut back, 1 base at V and 7 bases at J, with 16 bases in the middle. Here the CDR3 reads CASSLDTPGVSGYTF. In DNA, the CDR3 is TGTGCCAGCAGCTTAGATACTCCGGGGGTCAGTGGCTACACCTTC.

The rearrangement joins TRBV5-6 to TRBJ2-5; either TRBD1 or TRBD2 may fit D (6 bases each). The V end lost 0 bases, the J end lost 3 bases, and 12 bases lay between the germline ends. This CDR3 has 15 amino acids. Per germline, CDR1 SGHDT and CDR2 YYEEEE. The DNA of the CDR3 is TGTGCCAGCAGCTTGGTGGGGGGCCTGGAAGAGACCCAGTACTTC. Protein: CASSLVGGLEETQYF.